This T cell receptor delta chain was recovered during a study of γδ T cells in repeated Plasmodium falciparum infection. Broader study findings: Malian children's Vdelta2-negative repertoires appeared more expanded and less diverse than Australians'. Vdelta2-negative gammadelta repertoires, largely Vdelta1+, seemingly showed infection-driven waves of new clonal selection.

This clone has just a few counts. Its target is unknown. A far more abundant clone sits one base away, making this likely a read error. Other DNA sequences from this sample encode an identical CDR3 as well. Vgamma9/Vdelta2+ and Vdelta2-negative gammadelta T cells were flow-sorted from PBMC for bulk sequencing. TCRdb re-called the multiplex PCR reads using CATT. The data contain around 49,000 delta-chain clones, 1.5% to 2% of them singletons. The V gene's germline CDR1 is TSWWSYY and CDR2 QGS. After removal of 0 bases from V and 3 bases from J, the junction contained 21 bases not matched to a gene. The CDR3 extends over 20 amino acids.

The source of this sequence is a pool of human donors (malaria-infected and uninfected, not separated). The chain joins TRDV1 to TRDJ4; 8 positions match TRDD3. No J gene was available from TCRdb, and it was assigned here by a germline match of the DNA. The sample consisted of gamma-delta T cells from blood. In DNA, the CDR3 is TGTGCTCTTGGGGAACTAAGAATCTACCTGGGATACGCTAGTAGGGGACCCCTGATCTTT. Protein: CALGELRIYLGYASRGPLIF.